This T cell receptor beta chain was observed in a study of glioma-infiltrating T cells after dendritic cell vaccination. Trimming pared 2 bases from V and 5 bases from J, leaving 22 bases between. The length of the CDR3 is 17 residues. Germline V CDR1 and CDR2: SGDLS, YYNGEE. This sample's time point: after dendritic cell vaccination, including at tumor progression/relapse. Monocyte-derived dendritic cells, cultured approximately seven days with IL-4 and GM-CSF, were pulsed with autologous tumor lysate. Only patients with spare fresh-frozen tumor and over two years of follow-up were included. None of the glioblastoma patients had an isocitrate dehydrogenase mutation. Three intradermal dendritic cell vaccine injections were given every two weeks. Here immunoSEQ multiplex PCR was the method, and the copy in TCRdb shows in-frame clones only, minus some. The table records approximately 140 clones, approximately 90% of them present only once.

The chain carries TRBV9 and TRBJ2-5; D may be TRBD2 (5 bases). This clonotype was obtained from a human donor with glioblastoma. The source was tumor tissue, collected after dendritic cell vaccination. CDR3 coding DNA: TGTGCCAGCAGCGTTATGGGGTCTCCGGGGTCCGGGGAGACCCAGTACTTC. Encoded protein: CASSVMGSPGSGETQYF.